This section outlines one T cell receptor beta chain sequence together with its context. The data originate from a study of T cell responses to AZD1222 COVID-19 vaccine. Profiled with immunoSEQ multiplex PCR; TCRdb holds only in-frame clones, not every one. The repertoire includes over 100,000 clones, roughly 87% of them detected once, and roughly 2.7% sits in the top ten. Germline loops: CDR1 SGHVS, CDR2 FNYEAQ. J lost 4 bases, V lost 4 bases, and 2 bases had no gene match. CDR3 length equals 13 residues. Material: peripheral blood, obtained 28 days after the second AZD1222 dose. The J gene is TRBJ2-7, the V gene TRBV7-6, with 9 bases identical to TRBD2. This clonotype was obtained from an adult who received the AZD1222 COVID-19 vaccine. The CDR3 DNA reads as TGTGCCAGCAGCTGGACTAGCGCTTACGAGCAGTACTTC. Protein sequence: CASSWTSAYEQYF.